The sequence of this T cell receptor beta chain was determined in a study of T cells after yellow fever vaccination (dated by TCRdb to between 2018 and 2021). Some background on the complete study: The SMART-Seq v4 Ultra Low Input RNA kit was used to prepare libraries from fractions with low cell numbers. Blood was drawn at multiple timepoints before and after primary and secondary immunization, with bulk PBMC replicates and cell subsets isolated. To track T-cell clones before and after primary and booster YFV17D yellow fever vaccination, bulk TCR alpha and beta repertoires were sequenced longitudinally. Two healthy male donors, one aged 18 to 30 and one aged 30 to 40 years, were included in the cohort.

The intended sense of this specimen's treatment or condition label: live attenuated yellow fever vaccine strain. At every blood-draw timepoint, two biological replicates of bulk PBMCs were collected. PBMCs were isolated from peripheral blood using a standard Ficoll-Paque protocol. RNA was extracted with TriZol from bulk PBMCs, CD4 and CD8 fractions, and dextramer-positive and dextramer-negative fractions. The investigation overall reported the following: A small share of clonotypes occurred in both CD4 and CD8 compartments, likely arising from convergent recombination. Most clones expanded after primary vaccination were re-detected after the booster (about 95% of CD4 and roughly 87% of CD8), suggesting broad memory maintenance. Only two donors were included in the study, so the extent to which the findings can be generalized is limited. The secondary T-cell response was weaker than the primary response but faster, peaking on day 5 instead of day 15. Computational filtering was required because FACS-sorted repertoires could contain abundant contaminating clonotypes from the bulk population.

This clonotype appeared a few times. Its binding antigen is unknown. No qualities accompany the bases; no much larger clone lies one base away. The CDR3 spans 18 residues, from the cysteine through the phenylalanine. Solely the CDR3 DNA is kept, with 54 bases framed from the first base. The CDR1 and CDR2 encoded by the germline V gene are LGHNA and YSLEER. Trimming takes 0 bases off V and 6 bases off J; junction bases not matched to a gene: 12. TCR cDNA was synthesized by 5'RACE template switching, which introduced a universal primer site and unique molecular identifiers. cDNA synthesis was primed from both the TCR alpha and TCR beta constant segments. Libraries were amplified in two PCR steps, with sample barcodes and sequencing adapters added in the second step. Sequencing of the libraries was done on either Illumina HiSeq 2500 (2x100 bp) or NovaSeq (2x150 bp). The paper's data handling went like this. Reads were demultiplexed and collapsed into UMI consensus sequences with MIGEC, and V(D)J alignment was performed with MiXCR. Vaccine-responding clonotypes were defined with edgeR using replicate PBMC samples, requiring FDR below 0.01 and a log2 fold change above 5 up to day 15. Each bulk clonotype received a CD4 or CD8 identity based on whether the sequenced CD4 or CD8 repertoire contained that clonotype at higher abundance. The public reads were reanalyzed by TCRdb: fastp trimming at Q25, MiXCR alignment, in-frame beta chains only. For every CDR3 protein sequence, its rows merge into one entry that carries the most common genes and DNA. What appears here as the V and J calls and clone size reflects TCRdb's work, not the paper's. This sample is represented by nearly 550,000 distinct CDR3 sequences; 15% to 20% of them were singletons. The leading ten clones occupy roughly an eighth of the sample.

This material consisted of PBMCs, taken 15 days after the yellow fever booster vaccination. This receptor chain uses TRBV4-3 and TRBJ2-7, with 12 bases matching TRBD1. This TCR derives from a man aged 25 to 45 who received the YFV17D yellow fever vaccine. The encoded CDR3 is CASSQEGTTGTGGREQYF. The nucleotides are TGCGCCAGCAGCCAAGAAGGTACAACCGGGACAGGGGGCCGCGAGCAGTACTTC.